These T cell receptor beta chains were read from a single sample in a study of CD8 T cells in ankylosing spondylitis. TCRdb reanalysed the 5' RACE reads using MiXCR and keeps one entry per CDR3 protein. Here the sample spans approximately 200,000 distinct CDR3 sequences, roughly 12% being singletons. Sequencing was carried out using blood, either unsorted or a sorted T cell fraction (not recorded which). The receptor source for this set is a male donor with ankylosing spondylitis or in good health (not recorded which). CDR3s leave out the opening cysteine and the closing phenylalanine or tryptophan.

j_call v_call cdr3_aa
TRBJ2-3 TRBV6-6 ASSYVSTDTQY
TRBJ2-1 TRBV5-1 ASSPDGGSSYNEQF
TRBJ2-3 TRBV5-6 ASSLAVKGDTQY
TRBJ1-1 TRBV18 ASSPNAGYTEAF
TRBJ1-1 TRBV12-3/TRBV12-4 ASSFGAIAF
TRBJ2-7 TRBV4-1 ASSQLGGTGAYEQY
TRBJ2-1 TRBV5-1 ASATLERTTSGSSLVDEQF
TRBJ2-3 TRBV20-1 SAPTQTLLAGGSTDTQY
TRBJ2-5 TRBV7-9 ASSPGLLETQY
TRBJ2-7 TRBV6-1 AVGLGGSYEQY
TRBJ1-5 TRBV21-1 ASFQDYNQPQH
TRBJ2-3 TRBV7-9 ASSPTPPTDTQY
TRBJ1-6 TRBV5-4 ASSLDPGSGSPLH
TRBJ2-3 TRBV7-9 ASSVGTDTQY
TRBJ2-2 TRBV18 ASSLSETGPNTGELF
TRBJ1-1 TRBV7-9 ASSPGAENTEAF
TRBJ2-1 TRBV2 ASSEVNNEQF
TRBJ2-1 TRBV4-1 ASSQGAASSYNEQF
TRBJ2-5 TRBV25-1 ASEGDVETQY
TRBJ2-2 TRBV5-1 ASSLAWDRGANTGELF
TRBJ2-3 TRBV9 ASSVGRTSSDTQY
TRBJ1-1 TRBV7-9 ASSLAAVEGFNTEAF
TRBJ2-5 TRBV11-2 ASSYPRGRAHQETQY
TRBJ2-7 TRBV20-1 SASGSFNEQY